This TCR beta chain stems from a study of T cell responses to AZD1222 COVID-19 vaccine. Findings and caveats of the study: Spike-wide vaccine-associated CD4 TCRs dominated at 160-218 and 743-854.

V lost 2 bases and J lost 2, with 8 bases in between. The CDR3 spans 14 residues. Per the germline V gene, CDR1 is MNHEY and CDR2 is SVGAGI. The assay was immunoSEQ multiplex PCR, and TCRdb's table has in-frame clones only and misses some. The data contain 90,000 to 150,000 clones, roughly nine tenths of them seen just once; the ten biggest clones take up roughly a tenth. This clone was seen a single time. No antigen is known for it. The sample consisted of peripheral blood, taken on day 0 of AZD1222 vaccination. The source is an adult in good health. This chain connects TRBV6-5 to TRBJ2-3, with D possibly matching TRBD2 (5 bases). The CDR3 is CASSYTAATDTQYF. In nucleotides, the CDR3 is TGTGCCAGCAGTTACACAGCGGCCACAGATACGCAGTATTTT.